The T cell receptor (beta chain) described here comes from a study of CD8 T cells in ankylosing spondylitis. Germline lookup yields CDR1 SQVTM and CDR2 ANQGSEA. The ends were cut back, 1 base at V and 4 bases at J, with 38 bases in the middle. This CDR3 comprises 24 residues. Concerning this clonotype itself: The antigen is not known.

Study results and limitations: Reportedly, significant enrichment of disease-linked clones occurred in matched ankylosing spondylitis synovial fluid. Seemingly characteristic of ankylosing spondylitis blood was a TCR beta motif consisting of under ten highly homologous variants. In the blood and synovial fluid of reactive arthritis, some motif variants had been previously reported.

5'-RACE, quantitative and with molecular barcodes, yielded the TCR beta libraries. TCRdb fed the 5' RACE reads into MiXCR, producing one record per CDR3 protein. The sample has around 540,000 distinct CDR3 sequences; about 13% are singletons. The receptor was isolated from a male donor with ankylosing spondylitis. The sample comprised blood, either unsorted or a sorted T cell fraction (not recorded which). J is TRBJ2-6 and V is TRBV29-1, with D perhaps matching TRBD2 (6 bases). Written as DNA, the CDR3 is TGCAGCGTTGAAGGGAGGGTAACCTACCCCGATACACGGCCCTCGTTGAGAGGGGCCAACGTCCTGACTTTC. It specifies CSVEGRVTYPDTRPSLRGANVLTF.